This T cell receptor (beta chain) appears in the sequencing data of a study of cytomegalovirus exposure and HLA in healthy donors (dated 2017 in TCRdb). Turning to the overall study: An earlier analysis of fewer than 750 of the donors reported around 280 Gb of sequence data and some 110 million unique TCR beta sequences obtained from about 179 million T cells. The later analysis used no new phenotypic data to find candidate immune exposures, relying instead on TCR beta sequences and their occurrence across donors. Besides the first cohort of some 670 subjects, a separate validation cohort made up of over 100 different subjects was used. An earlier analysis of more than 450 of the donors used high-throughput TCR beta sequencing to judge whether each TCR beta V gene segment behaved as functional or pseudogenic. The aim of the study was to test whether cataloging public T cell receptors could identify signatures of past pathogen exposure. HLA typing included class I and class II loci at four-digit resolution. A later genetic analysis used genome-wide SNP genotypes for about 55% of the 666 donors, treating that subset as a discovery cohort. Across some 400 genotyped donors of the cohort, an average of about 250,000 unique TCR beta nucleotide sequences per donor were sequenced, and roughly 18% of those sequences were non-productive. The number of typed donors differed by locus: roughly 629-630 for A, B, C, DRB1 and DQB1; roughly 510 for DQA1; around 610 for DPA1; and some 470 for DPB1. Of the roughly 430 genotyped donors, roughly 80% fell in the genetic ancestry cluster associated with self-reported Caucasian donors. Roughly five DR-DQ haplotypes were handled as single units for association and clustering, since linkage in the cohort was strong. To study patterns of TCR occurrence, a later analysis re-analyzed previously published TCR beta repertoires from around 700 donors and added high-resolution HLA genotyping. The study profiled the T cell repertoires of hundreds of subjects by immunosequencing and related them to cytomegalovirus serostatus. Every repertoire in the discovery cohort had been generated on one and the same sequencing platform. High-throughput TCR immunosequencing, statistical association of individual TCRs with disease status, and machine learning were combined to predict cytomegalovirus infection status. Roughly 300 gigabases of sequencing data and tens of millions of unique TCR sequences were included in an early release covering over 600 HLA-typed donors. Donor age, sex, ethnicity and CMV serostatus were compiled alongside the repertoire data. Study-wide conclusions, independent of this receptor: A later genetic analysis reported fewer N-insertions in productive TCRs among donors in an Asian-associated ancestry cluster than the roughly 700-donor mean. A further reported finding was that TCR beta sequences accurately predicted the HLA-A and HLA-B alleles for most subjects in the first cohort. Strong co-occurrence of HLA alleles, especially DR and DQ, made assigning TCR associations to individual alleles difficult. Most TCR sequences were observed very rarely across donors, whereas some public TCRs were present in many individuals. A later analysis found that HLA-associated TCR beta chains were more clonally expanded and had lower generation probabilities than equally common non-associated chains. V-gene and J-gene trimming of TCR beta chains was associated with a missense DCLRE1C variant in a later genetic analysis, and the association was replicated in an independent cohort. A few of the identified cytomegalovirus-associated TCR beta chains were confirmed in vitro to be specific for cytomegalovirus antigens. A group of highly shared sequence variants was considered likely to be a technical artifact of the sequencing pipeline. According to the authors, the approach could potentially be generalized to other disease states and immunological phenotypes. Specific HLA alleles were associated with some 15,000 TCR beta sequences at a false discovery rate of 0.05 in a later analysis. Most CMV-associated TCR beta chains appeared to be HLA-restricted in a later analysis, and the HLA associations seemed to be driven largely by CMV exposure. Linkage disequilibrium might explain the correlated functional status among segregating V segments, but an unknown experimental factor could not be ruled out. According to a later analysis, TCR association rates differed among HLA loci, with DRB1 alleles showing the most associated TCRs and HLA-C alleles showing the fewest. Because HLA typing was missing for some donors at each locus, association tests included only the typed subset. In both the original and validation cohorts, the classifier was reported to diagnose cytomegalovirus status with high specificity and sensitivity. Roughly 17 rarely observed V segments, including chromosome 9 orphons, were excluded from the earlier analysis of 550 to 700 of the donors because counts were too low. The cohort was sequenced for TCR beta chains only, and without alpha or paired-chain data the features that could be detected were limited. In a later analysis, several top co-occurrence clusters were reported to appear linked to parvovirus B19, influenza, CMV and Epstein-Barr virus. Broadly in line with IMGT annotations, most TCR beta V segments showed up in productive rearrangements about 87% or about 30% of the time in an earlier analysis of about 500 of the donors. A total of some 180 TCR beta chains were listed by the study as associated with cytomegalovirus. Immune exposure information for the cohort was limited to CMV serostatus. The presence/absence analyses assumed that sequencing depth was roughly uniform across donors, and that assumption may not be true. The 87-base-pair reads could not distinguish some IMGT-functional V segments, including TRBV6-2 and TRBV6-3, so those segments were excluded.

Library preparation used the immunoSEQ multiplex PCR assay. For the multiplex PCR, a mixture combining 60 forward primers for TCR Vbeta segments and 13 reverse primers for TCR Jbeta segments was used. A multiplex PCR assay on genomic DNA amplified the CDR3 region of rearranged TCR beta genes. The amplified TCR beta libraries were sequenced on the Illumina HiSeq System as 87-base-pair reads. In the original analysis: A later analysis counted 75 million to 100 million unique TCR beta chains across the 666 repertoires, and approximately 11 million of these chains were shared by at least two donors. Raw reads were error-corrected and collapsed into unique sequences with a nearest-neighbor algorithm that merged closely related sequences to remove PCR and sequencing errors. Alignment of CDR3 sequences to IMGT reference sequences was used to assign V, D and J gene segments. For a sequence to be retained, at least a six-nucleotide match to both a V gene segment and a J gene segment was required. Rearrangements were classified as productive when the CDR3 lacked stop codons and remained in frame with V and J, and all other rearrangements were classified as non-productive. CDR3 was defined by IMGT convention, running from the second conserved V-encoded cysteine to the conserved J-encoded phenylalanine. In an earlier analysis of some 550 of the donors, sequences lacking an unambiguous match to a single V gene segment were excluded. An earlier analysis of several hundred of the donors classified V segments as functional when productive rearrangements were above 56.7% and as segregating when the standard deviation between donors was above 5%. To diagnose cytomegalovirus status from the catalog of TCR beta chain sequences, a statistical classification framework was built. In a later analysis, TCR nucleotide sequences were compared against IMGT/GENE-DB human TR gene sequences so that V and J genes could be assigned. The TCRdist pipeline was used in a later analysis to assign CDR3 sequences and most-parsimonious VDJ recombination scenarios. In a later analysis, each TCR beta chain was defined by its CDR3 amino acid sequence together with its V-gene family, and reads without a unique V-gene family were excluded. In a later analysis, approximately 640 highly shared, low-generation-probability nucleotide sequences were removed to address suspected cross-contamination and a sequencing artifact. For each public chain, a later analysis derived a clonal expansion index from normalized ranks of inferred template counts within each repertoire. In a later analysis, generation probabilities were computed with a VDJ recombination model fitted to out-of-frame rearrangements, and the resulting probabilities were checked against IGoR. In a later analysis, TCR-TCR, TCR-HLA and TCR-CMV co-occurrence was scored with hypergeometric tests, and a repertoire-size bias correction was applied to TCR pairs. False discovery rates were estimated in a later analysis by permuting HLA or CMV assignments 20 times. A later analysis grouped co-occurring TCRs with DBSCAN, adding TCRdist sequence similarity when clustering within HLA-allele-positive subsets. Co-occurrence clustering excluded repertoires with fewer than 30,000 or more than 120,000 public chains, plus five with anomalous nucleotide sharing. What TCRdb holds here is the immuneACCESS table cut down to in-frame rearrangements. Part of the clones is not present; checked against another copy, under half of the missing clones reflect an unresolved V gene, and the others are unexplained. V, J and clone size are those of that table, while D and trimming were read from the DNA. The sample includes some 180,000 clones, with about four fifths observed a single time. The top ten hold roughly 2.7% of the sample.

Comments on this clone: Its antigen is unknown. No much larger clone is present one base from it, and per-base qualities are unavailable.

The cohort comprised 710 or so healthy bone marrow donors. Cohort members were all nominally healthy when sampled, although unrecorded immune exposures were likely present. The donor tested CMV seronegative, placing the donor among the approximately 400 seronegative members of the cohort. Every donor gave a peripheral blood sample, and the peripheral blood mononuclear cells from that sample were used for TCR beta sequencing. The Qiagen DNeasy Blood Extraction Kit was used to extract genomic DNA from the blood cell samples. Based on the germline V gene, the CDR1 and CDR2 sequences are SGHDT and YYEEEE. At the junction V is shortened by 1 base and J by 4 bases; bases outside the gene matches: 3. Including the terminal cysteine and phenylalanine, the CDR3 comprises 15 residues. The entry retains the CDR3 DNA only, 45 bases that are in frame from base 1.

This sequence was found in a female donor in good health and CMV-seronegative. The material sequenced was PBMCs. The chain employs TRBV5-6 and TRBJ2-1, with 9 bases aligning to TRBD2. CDR3 loop: CASSLSGGPYNEQFF. The sequenced DNA is TGTGCCAGCAGCTTGAGCGGGGGGCCGTACAATGAGCAGTTCTTC.